Listed below are T cell receptor beta chains from one sample, sequenced in a study of identical twins. TCRdb re-derived calls from the 5' RACE reads in MiXCR, one entry per CDR3 protein. Here the sample spans 420,000 or so distinct CDR3 sequences, less than 20% being singletons. The sequenced sample was naive T cells sorted from blood. Receptor source: a man aged 50-60 years in good health. Both conserved end residues are part of each CDR3.

j_call v_call cdr3_aa
TRBJ2-2 TRBV6-1 CASSLLGRNTGELFF
TRBJ1-5 TRBV10-3 CAISAEAGRQPQHF
TRBJ1-2 TRBV5-4 CASSWLSGDGYTF
TRBJ2-7 TRBV18 CASSPADRTYSYEQYF
TRBJ2-1 TRBV12-3/TRBV12-4 CASSLTLGGNEQFF
TRBJ2-7 TRBV29-1 CSVEVGSGSSYEQYF
TRBJ2-1 TRBV5-1 CASSLTPVTGVIGNEQFF
TRBJ2-7 TRBV28 CASSFPPGYEQYF
TRBJ2-5 TRBV4-1 CASSQEGFEETQYF
TRBJ2-1 TRBV5-4 CASSQLATTYNEQFF
TRBJ1-5 TRBV6-5 CASSSLGQGDDQPQHF
TRBJ2-7 TRBV9 CASSGGTSGTYEQYF
TRBJ2-3 TRBV20-1 CSAQDPSLYTDTQYF
TRBJ2-1 TRBV7-2 CASSLNQGGGGIF
TRBJ1-6 TRBV7-2 CASSSTGVSPLHF
TRBJ2-3 TRBV24-1 CATSEGWDRTDTQYF
TRBJ2-7 TRBV6-2/TRBV6-3 CASSDRASFYEQYF
TRBJ2-2 TRBV5-6 CASSSIVDINTGELFF
TRBJ2-7 TRBV12-1 CASSFYWKGGTGRHEQYF
TRBJ1-3 TRBV20-1 CSARDPDRVSGNTIYF
TRBJ2-7 TRBV12-3/TRBV12-4 CASSSTDNYEQYF
TRBJ2-7 TRBV5-5 CASSPRGHLNYEQYF
TRBJ2-5 TRBV27 CASSLRLGKEETQYF
TRBJ1-1 TRBV18 CASSPPKANTEAFF
TRBJ2-2 TRBV2 CASRPGLAYTGELFF
TRBJ2-2 TRBV6-2/TRBV6-3 CASGGLGLAGELFF
TRBJ2-7 TRBV7-2 CASRSRDGLFGEQYF
TRBJ2-1 TRBV10-3 CAISEGLAGYNEQFF
TRBJ2-7 TRBV6-5 CASSYGRNRGLSEQYF
TRBJ2-7 TRBV20-1 CSARPGQGYEQYF
TRBJ2-7 TRBV20-1 CSADIAGVHHEQYF
TRBJ2-7 TRBV11-2 CASSLLPWEGYEQYF
TRBJ2-2 TRBV15 CATSSVNTGELFF
TRBJ2-1 TRBV7-8 CASSLTPGNEQFF
TRBJ2-5 TRBV20-1 CSARESHQETQYF
TRBJ1-6 TRBV4-2 CASSQDPVPSSPLHF
TRBJ2-1 TRBV25-1 CASSEFLFGEQFF
TRBJ2-7 TRBV4-1 CASSQDLAGIYEQYF
TRBJ2-5 TRBV5-1 CASSPGGGLETQYF
TRBJ1-1 TRBV4-3 CASSQNPTANTEAFF
TRBJ2-1 TRBV5-1 CASSRLDLRSYNEQFF
TRBJ2-7 TRBV20-1 CSARLAEVSYEQYF
TRBJ1-6 TRBV9 CASSVEGTGSYNSPLHF
TRBJ1-3 TRBV12-3/TRBV12-4 CASSLIHKGFGNTIYF
TRBJ2-3 TRBV7-8 CASSPWLAGGRGTDTQYF
TRBJ1-5 TRBV12-3/TRBV12-4 CASSRDGYSNQPQHF
TRBJ2-3 TRBV29-1 CSVEKTGTGLDTQYF
TRBJ2-1 TRBV4-2 CASRGLAGGLDEQFF
TRBJ1-6 TRBV5-5 CASSLGDMAYNSPLHF
TRBJ2-2 TRBV5-3 CARSLVRENTGELFF
TRBJ2-4 TRBV29-1 CSAWSKNIQYF
TRBJ1-2 TRBV20-1 CSARDSMPNYGYTF
TRBJ2-3 TRBV12-3/TRBV12-4 CASGHTDTQYF
TRBJ2-1 TRBV19 CASSALLSGSGGEQFF
TRBJ2-1 TRBV24-1 CATGDIGVIEQFF
TRBJ2-1 TRBV7-2 CASSSPGLAWQFF
TRBJ2-1 TRBV27 CASSLGSSGRARNEQFF
TRBJ1-2 TRBV25-1 CASSKLGGLDYGYTF
TRBJ1-6 TRBV5-1 CASSDGQVDNSPLHF
TRBJ2-5 TRBV28 CASRRQGMVETQYF